This passage covers 24 T cell receptor beta chains from one sample sequenced in a study of blood T cell repertoires in COVID-19. TCRdb's copy holds only in-frame clones and misses some; the assay was immunoSEQ multiplex PCR. The table includes 200,000 to 250,000 clones, under 90% detected once. The sample was PBMCs or T cells enriched from blood (not recorded which). Receptors were obtained from a woman in her forties or fifties with acute COVID-19.

V gene TRBV2 combines with J gene TRBJ2-3, with D possibly matching TRBD1 (6 bases). The V end lost 7 bases, the J end lost 0 bases, and 17 bases lay between the germline ends. Germline loops: CDR1 SNHLY, CDR2 FYNNEI. This CDR3 region has 16 residues. For the CDR3, the DNA is TGTGCCAGCATCCGAGAGGCAGGGGTGAGCACAGATACGCAGTATTTT. Its translation is CASIREAGVSTDTQYF.

This sequence joins TRBV18 and TRBJ2-3; a weak D match, TRBD2 (5 bases). CDR1 KGHSH and CDR2 LQKENI come from the germline V gene. V lost 3 bases to trimming and J lost 6 bases, with 13 bases between them. This CDR3 is 14 amino acids long. Here the CDR3 reads CASSPAMRRDTQYF. The CDR3 nucleotides read TGTGCCAGCTCACCTGCCATGAGGAGGGATACGCAGTATTTT.

The chain has TRBV30 and TRBJ1-6; 7 bases are a match to TRBD1. This CDR3 region has 14 residues. The germline V gene has CDR1 GTSNPN and CDR2 SVGIG (reference sequence). The V segment lost 1 base and the J segment 7 bases; nucleotides outside the gene matches: 4. The CDR3 loop reads CAWSGQGINSPLHF. The CDR3 region has the DNA TGTGCCTGGAGTGGACAGGGAATAAATTCACCCCTCCACTTT.

The rearrangement joins TRBV11-3 to TRBJ2-1; 7 bases fit TRBD1. CDR3 length: 14 residues. Germline-derived CDR1 and CDR2 are SGHNT and YENEEA. V shed 3 bases and J 5 bases; nucleotides not matched to a gene: 4. DNA for the CDR3: TGTGCCAGCAGCTTCGGACAGGTTAACAATGAGCAGTTCTTC. Protein: CASSFGQVNNEQFF.

This chain uses TRBV28 with TRBJ1-5, with D possibly matching TRBD1 (5 bases). CDR1 is MDHEN and CDR2 is SYDVKM in the germline V gene. This CDR3 spans 16 amino acids. V gave up 2 bases and J gave up 0 bases, with 11 bases separating them. CDR3 DNA sequence: TGTGCCAGCAGTTTAGCGACAGTGAATAGCAATCAGCCCCAGCATTTT. This translates into CASSLATVNSNQPQHF. The complete variable domain, with remaining parts taken from reference TRBV28 and TRBJ1-5, reads DVKVTQSSRYLVKRTGEKVFLECVQDMDHENMFWYRQDPGLGLRLIYFSYDVKMKEKGDIPEGYSVSREKKERFSLILESASTNQTSMYLCASSLATVNSNQPQHFGDGTRLSIL.

The rearrangement joins TRBV2 to TRBJ2-7; 7 bases fit TRBD1. J lost 0 bases, V lost 2 bases, and 7 bases had no gene match. Germline V gene data show CDR1 as SNHLY and CDR2 as FYNNEI. The CDR3 contains 16 residues. In nucleotides, the CDR3 is TGTGCCAGCAGTGAATCCGGCAGGGGGAGCTCCTACGAGCAGTACTTC. This encodes CASSESGRGSSYEQYF.

This clone was seen a single time. This chain links TRBV15 with TRBJ2-3; TRBD2 aligns across 9 bases. This CDR3 comprises 18 residues. Germline CDR1 reads LNHNV; CDR2 reads YYDKDF (reference sequence). The V segment lost 0 bases and the J segment 0 bases; nucleotides outside the gene matches: 7. The chain's CDR3 is CATSRDVRLAGSTDTQYF. The CDR3 DNA is TGTGCCACCAGCAGAGATGTTCGGCTAGCGGGGAGCACAGATACGCAGTATTTT.

V is TRBV29-1 and J is TRBJ2-2; 14 nucleotides match TRBD2. The germline CDR1 and CDR2 sequences are SQVTM and ANQGSEA. This CDR3 region has 15 residues. V was pared by 6 bases and J by 7 bases, with 7 bases of the junction left unmatched. In DNA form, the CDR3 reads TGCAGCGTAGCGGGACTAGCGGGAGCGGGCGGGGAGCTGTTTTTT. This sequence encodes CSVAGLAGAGGELFF.

The chain has TRBV7-2 and TRBJ2-3; a possible D gene is TRBD1 (5 bases). V lost 5 bases and J 2 bases, leaving 11 bases between the germline ends. Germline lookup yields CDR1 SGHTA and CDR2 FQGNSA. There are 14 residues in the CDR3. This chain's CDR3 is CASSLRQNTDTQYF. The CDR3 DNA follows: TGTGCCAGCAGCCTTAGACAGAACACAGATACGCAGTATTTT.

The V and J genes are TRBV5-1 and TRBJ2-7; possible D gene TRBD1, 6 bases. In germline, CDR1 is SGHRS, CDR2 YFSETQ. This CDR3 is built from 12 residues. Between the trimmed V and J ends, which lost 4 bases and 5 bases, there was a span of 10 bases. CDR3 region: CASSGTGNEQYF. CDR3 DNA: TGCGCCAGCAGCGGCACAGGGAACGAGCAGTACTTC.

This clone has only a few counts. The rearrangement joins TRBV6-2 or TRBV6-3 to TRBJ1-5; D is undetermined. Germline lookup yields CDR1 MNHEY and CDR2 SVGEGT. V dropped 5 bases and J dropped 3 bases, with 14 bases sitting between them. The CDR3 loop spans 15 amino acids. CDR3 sequence (DNA): TGTGCCAGCAGTCCGACAAATGCAATCAATCAGCCCCAGCATTTT. Encoded protein: CASSPTNAINQPQHF.

The V call is TRBV30, the J call TRBJ1-4; the D gene is possibly TRBD1 (5 bases). V was cut by 5 bases and J by 5 bases, with 18 bases left in between. CDR3 length: 15 residues. The germline V gene encodes CDR1 GTSNPN and CDR2 SVGIG (reference sequence). The CDR3 spells CAWRSRGDLNEKLFF. The CDR3, as DNA: TGTGCCTGGCGAAGCCGGGGGGACCTGAATGAAAAACTGTTTTTT. Full variable domain (outside the CDR3, taken from reference TRBV30 and TRBJ1-4): SQTIHQWPATLVQPVGSPLSLECTVEGTSNPNLYWYRQAAGRGLQLLFYSVGIGQISSEVPQNLSASRPQDRQFILSSKKLLLSDSGFYLCAWRSRGDLNEKLFFGSGTQLSVL.

CDR3 protein: CASLAGQPRTDTQYF. CDR3 DNA sequence: TGTGCCAGCCTTGCAGGGCAGCCCCGCACAGATACGCAGTATTTT. The chain couples TRBV2 to TRBJ2-3, with D perhaps matching TRBD1 (5 bases). Germline V lookup: CDR1 SNHLY, CDR2 FYNNEI. V lost 8 bases to trimming and J lost 1 base, with 16 bases between them. CDR3 length: 15 residues.

Of note for this clone: This specimen includes other DNA sequences encoding the same CDR3. The chain couples TRBV9 to TRBJ2-1, with 9 bases that match TRBD2. V shed 0 bases and J 4 bases; nucleotides not matched to a gene: 2. The CDR3 length is 15 residues. Germline V lookup: CDR1 SGDLS, CDR2 YYNGEE. The CDR3, as DNA: TGTGCCAGCAGCGTAGATAGCGGGAGATACAATGAGCAGTTCTTC. It is translated as CASSVDSGRYNEQFF.

This clone was seen a few times. The CDR3 DNA reads TGTGCCTGGGGTTACCGGGACAGGAACACTGAAGCTTTCTTT. It specifies CAWGYRDRNTEAFF. The V gene is TRBV30, the J gene TRBJ1-1; 7 bases are a match to TRBD1. CDR1 and CDR2 (germline): GTSNPN, SVGIG (reference sequence). With V trimmed by 5 bases and J by 1 base, 7 bases remained unmatched. This CDR3 spans 14 amino acids.

The rearrangement joins TRBV9 to TRBJ2-3; possible D gene TRBD1, 5 bases. The germline V gene has CDR1 SGDLS and CDR2 YYNGEE. Trimming removed 0 bases from V and 6 bases from J, with 14 bases in between. This CDR3 region has 15 residues. The CDR3 nucleotides read TGTGCCAGCAGCGTAGGTCCCCAGGGTGGGGATACGCAGTATTTT. Amino acid sequence: CASSVGPQGGDTQYF.

The CDR3 loop is CASSRSQGAWEQYF. CDR3 in DNA: TGTGCCAGCAGTCGGTCGCAGGGGGCGTGGGAGCAGTACTTC. V and J are TRBV27 and TRBJ2-7; 8 bases fit TRBD1. V lost 5 bases to trimming and J lost 7 bases; unmatched junction nucleotides: 10. Germline CDR1 MNHEY, CDR2 SMNVEV (reference sequence). The CDR3 has 14 amino acids.

This clone was counted at least ten times. This sequence joins TRBV5-1 and TRBJ2-3; 7 nucleotides align to TRBD2. The CDR3 consists of 14 residues. Germline CDR1 is SGHRS and CDR2 is YFSETQ. V was clipped by 4 bases and J by 6 bases; unmatched bases: 8. CDR3 amino acids: CASSQGGVRDTQYF. The CDR3 region has the DNA TGCGCCAGCAGCCAGGGAGGGGTACGGGATACGCAGTATTTT.

This rearrangement joins TRBV19 to TRBJ2-7; 15 bases fit TRBD2. Losses at the gene ends were 3 bases for V and 2 bases for J; bases not matched to a gene: 8. The CDR3 loop spans 18 amino acids. Germline V gene data show CDR1 as LNHDA and CDR2 as SQIVND (reference sequence). This CDR3 reads CASSISSGLAGGPYEQYF. The CDR3 DNA sequence: TGTGCCAGTAGTATCTCAAGCGGACTAGCGGGAGGGCCCTACGAGCAGTACTTC.

The chain uses TRBV7-2 and TRBJ2-7; 11 nucleotides align to TRBD2. Germline values: CDR1 SGHTA, CDR2 FQGNSA. Unmatched junction bases numbered 6, after V lost 5 bases and J lost 3 bases. The CDR3 contains 15 residues. The CDR3 region has the DNA TGTGCCAGCAGCCCTAGCGGGGGGCCGAACTACGAGCAGTACTTC. It encodes CASSPSGGPNYEQYF.

The chain combines TRBV10-3 with TRBJ2-3, with a tentative D call TRBD2 (7 bases). Looked up from germline, CDR1 is ENHRY and CDR2 is SYGVKD. Trimming left V 11 bases short and J 6 bases short, with 21 bases between. CDR3 length: 14 amino acids. CDR3 DNA: TGTGCCGTTCGGCCGGGGGGCCCTACGGATACGCAGTATTTT. Protein product: CAVRPGGPTDTQYF.

The J gene is TRBJ1-2, the V gene TRBV12-3 or TRBV12-4, with 7 bases aligning to TRBD1. CDR3 length: 13 amino acids. V lost 5 bases, J lost 5 bases, and 5 bases stayed unmatched. DNA of the CDR3: TGTGCCAGCAGTACCCAGGGGGTTTATGGCTACACCTTC. Protein: CASSTQGVYGYTF.

V and J are TRBV12-3 or TRBV12-4 and TRBJ2-5; a possible D gene is TRBD1 (6 bases). This CDR3 is 12 amino acids long. V was pared by 7 bases and J by 5 bases, with 11 bases between. The CDR3 nucleotides are TGTGCCAGCATTTGGGGGCGGGAGACCCAGTACTTC. Translated: CASIWGRETQYF.

J is TRBJ2-7 and V is TRBV3-1 (or the pseudogene TRBV3-2); 15 nucleotides align to TRBD2. V lost 1 base to trimming and J lost 6 bases; unmatched junction nucleotides: 10. Germline V gene data show CDR1 as LGHDT and CDR2 as YNNKEL (reference sequence). The CDR3 covers 18 residues. Here the CDR3 DNA reads TGTGCCAGCAGCCAAGGCGGACTAGCGGGGGGGCGGCGGGTCGAGCAGTACTTC. Protein: CASSQGGLAGGRRVEQYF.